The sequence of this T cell receptor beta chain was determined in a study of identical twins. The authors used template switching to add a universal primer site and gave cDNA unique molecular identifiers. TCRdb re-derived calls from the 5' RACE reads in MiXCR, one entry per CDR3 protein. The sample holds approximately 490,000 distinct CDR3 sequences, 20% to 25% seen once. Per germline, CDR1 LGHDT and CDR2 YNNKEL (reference sequence). CDR3 length: 16 residues. V lost 1 base, J lost 2 bases, and 6 bases stayed unmatched. In addition, the sample was reused for a study of yellow fever vaccine responses in identical twins.

This clonotype was obtained from a woman aged 18-35 years in good health. The V and J genes are TRBV3-1 and TRBJ2-7; TRBD2 agrees at 9 bases. The sequenced sample consisted of CD4+ T cells sorted from blood. The chain's CDR3 is CASSQGLAGTTYEQYF. CDR3 nucleotides: TGTGCCAGCAGCCAAGGCCTAGCGGGGACTACCTACGAGCAGTACTTC.